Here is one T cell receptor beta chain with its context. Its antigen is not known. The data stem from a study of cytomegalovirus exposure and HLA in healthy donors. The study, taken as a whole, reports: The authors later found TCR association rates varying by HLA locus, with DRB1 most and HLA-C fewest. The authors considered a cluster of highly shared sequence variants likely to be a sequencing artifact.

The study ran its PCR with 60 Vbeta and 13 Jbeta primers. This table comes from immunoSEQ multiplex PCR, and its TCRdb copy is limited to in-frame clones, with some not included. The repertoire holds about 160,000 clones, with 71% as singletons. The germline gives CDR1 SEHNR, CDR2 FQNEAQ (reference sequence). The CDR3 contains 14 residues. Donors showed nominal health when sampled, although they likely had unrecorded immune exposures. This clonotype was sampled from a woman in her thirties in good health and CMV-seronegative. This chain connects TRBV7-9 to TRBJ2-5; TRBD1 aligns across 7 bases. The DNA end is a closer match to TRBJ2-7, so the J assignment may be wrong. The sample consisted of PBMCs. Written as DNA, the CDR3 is TGTGCCAGCAGCTTTAATCAGGGGGTTGACGAGCAGTACTTC. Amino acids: CASSFNQGVDEQYF.